This paragraph reports one TCR beta chain. Authors' data handling: The authors estimated nucleated cell counts from reference gene primer amplification. Generated by immunoSEQ multiplex PCR, the TCRdb table keeps only in-frame clones and is missing some. That table is the source of V, J and clone size, and D and trimming were worked out from the DNA. Of approximately 100,000 clones listed, roughly 81% are singletons. The sample belongs to a study of blood T cell repertoires in COVID-19. Study summary: Acute and convalescent COVID-19 specimens originated in the United States, Italy and Spain. PBMCs, B-cell-depleted T cells, or T cells were the source of the cDNA or gDNA that made up the material.

The CDR3 has 15 amino acids. Germline-derived CDR1 and CDR2 are SGHDN and FVKESK. With 3 bases clipped from V and 4 bases from J, the junction kept 7 bases outside the gene matches. This receptor was identified in a human donor in a cohort sampled during active COVID-19. The gene calls are TRBV14 and TRBJ2-7, with TRBD2 matching 9 bases. The specimen was peripheral blood. CDR3: CASSHFFSGSYEQYF. In DNA form, the CDR3 reads TGTGCCAGCAGCCATTTCTTTAGCGGGAGTTACGAGCAGTACTTC.